Listed below are T cell receptor beta chains from one sample, sequenced in a study of blood T cell repertoires in COVID-19. The assay was immunoSEQ multiplex PCR, and TCRdb's table has in-frame clones only and misses some. The sample shows about 89,000 clones, roughly 80% of them seen only once. Sequencing input: peripheral blood. All receptors derive from a woman of 80 years or more with acute or convalescent COVID-19. The CDR3 runs from the conserved cysteine through the conserved F or W. A D gene is named only where the DNA matches it firmly. Expanded clones get a size class; other rows say once, few or many, or leave the size out.

d_call clone_size j_call v_call cdr3_aa cdr3_nt
. . TRBJ1-1 TRBV20-1 CSAKWATEAFF TGCAGTGCTAAGTGGGCCACTGAAGCTTTCTTT
. . TRBJ2-7 TRBV2 CASSPKGARAYEQYF TGTGCCAGCAGCCCCAAGGGAGCACGCGCCTACGAGCAGTACTTC
. . TRBJ2-5 TRBV5-6 CASRGVRGETQYF TGTGCCAGCAGAGGGGTCAGGGGCGAGACCCAGTACTTC
. once TRBJ1-6 TRBV27 CASSFAHSSYNSPLHF TGTGCCAGCAGTTTCGCCCACAGCTCCTATAATTCACCCCTCCACTTT
TRBD1 . TRBJ1-2 TRBV15 CATSRDRIKSRTGVVGYTF TGTGCCACCAGCAGAGATCGAATTAAATCTAGGACAGGGGTAGTCGGCTACACCTTC
TRBD2 once TRBJ2-3 TRBV7-2 CASRRTSGGTDTQYF TGTGCCAGCAGAAGGACTAGCGGGGGGACAGATACGCAGTATTTT
TRBD2 . TRBJ2-3 TRBV7-2 CASSPGGLAGKGAQYF TGTGCCAGCAGCCCCGGGGGACTAGCGGGGAAGGGTGCGCAGTATTTT
. . TRBJ2-5 TRBV7-9 CASSLNSFGETQYF TGTGCCAGCAGCTTAAATAGTTTCGGAGAGACCCAGTACTTC
. once TRBJ1-1 TRBV3-1/TRBV3-2 CASSPSGGGTEAFF TGTGCCAGCAGCCCCTCCGGGGGTGGCACTGAAGCTTTCTTT
. . TRBJ2-1 TRBV5-1 CASSLRPGIDNEQFF TGCGCCAGCAGCTTGCGGCCAGGGATAGACAATGAGCAGTTCTTC
. . TRBJ2-6 TRBV19 CASRSSGSAGANVLTF TGTGCCAGTAGAAGCTCGGGGTCGGCTGGGGCCAACGTCCTGACTTTC
TRBD2 few TRBJ2-2 TRBV7-2 CASSLAGGPAGELFF TGTGCCAGCAGCTTAGCGGGAGGGCCAGCCGGGGAGCTGTTTTTT
TRBD2 once TRBJ2-5 TRBV5-4 CASSWERGGQETQYF TGTGCCAGCAGCTGGGAGCGGGGGGGCCAAGAGACCCAGTACTTC
. . TRBJ2-7 TRBV11-2 CASSLGTGAYEQYF TGTGCCAGCAGCTTAGGGACGGGAGCCTACGAGCAGTACTTC
. . TRBJ2-3 TRBV23-1 CASSHLPLCTDTQYF TGCGCCAGCAGTCACCTTCCCCTATGCACAGATACGCAGTATTTT
. medium-sized TRBJ1-1 TRBV28 CASSLGVNTEAFF TGTGCCAGCAGTTTAGGAGTGAACACTGAAGCTTTCTTT
TRBD2 . TRBJ2-1 TRBV4-1 CASSQDPPPGLAHEQFF TGCGCCAGCAGCCAAGATCCACCCCCGGGACTAGCCCACGAGCAGTTCTTC
. . TRBJ2-5 TRBV12-5 CASGLSAGVVTQYF TGTGCTAGTGGTTTGAGCGCAGGGGTGGTGACCCAGTACTTC
TRBD2 . TRBJ2-7 TRBV6-5 CASSRLAETYEQYF TGTGCCAGCAGTAGACTAGCGGAGACCTACGAGCAGTACTTC
. once TRBJ2-7 TRBV6-5 CASTPRWAGAGEQYF TGTGCCAGCACTCCGCGGTGGGCGGGGGCTGGGGAGCAGTACTTC
TRBD1 . TRBJ2-5 TRBV3-1/TRBV3-2 CASSRSGPGGNTQPKTQYF TGTGCCAGCAGCCGGAGTGGGCCAGGGGGAAATACGCAGCCTAAGACCCAGTACTTC
TRBD1 . TRBJ1-1 TRBV29-1 CSAQGHNTEAFF TGCAGCGCACAGGGGCATAACACTGAAGCTTTCTTT
TRBD2 . TRBJ2-2 TRBV5-6 CASSLAGGPGELFF TGTGCCAGCAGCCTAGCGGGGGGGCCGGGGGAGCTGTTTTTT
. . TRBJ1-3 TRBV10-3 CAISDFRGSGNTIYF TGTGCCATCAGTGACTTCAGGGGCTCTGGAAACACCATATATTTT
. few TRBJ1-2 TRBV7-2 CASSPRGGYGYTF TGTGCCAGCAGTCCCAGGGGCGGGTATGGCTACACCTTC
. . TRBJ2-1 TRBV2 CASSIGVGEQFF TGTGCCAGCAGTATCGGAGTCGGTGAGCAGTTCTTC
TRBD2 . TRBJ2-1 TRBV11-3 CASSFSLSLAGGTNEQFF TGTGCCAGCAGCTTTTCGCTTTCCCTAGCGGGGGGAACGAATGAGCAGTTCTTC
TRBD2 . TRBJ2-5 TRBV3-1/TRBV3-2 CASSQDPTSGAQETQYF TGTGCCAGCAGCCAAGATCCGACTAGCGGGGCCCAAGAGACCCAGTACTTC
. . TRBJ2-7 TRBV6-5 CASSYASPGYEQYF TGTGCCAGCAGTTACGCTTCTCCGGGATACGAGCAGTACTTC
TRBD1 . TRBJ1-3 TRBV5-6 CASSFRGRRGNTIYF TGTGCCAGCAGCTTCAGGGGGCGCCGTGGAAACACCATATATTTT
TRBD2 . TRBJ2-2 TRBV4-1 CASSHLRLAGVPGELFF TGCGCCAGCAGCCATCTAAGACTAGCGGGGGTCCCCGGGGAGCTGTTTTTT
TRBD1 large TRBJ1-1 TRBV10-3 CAISESGTVIAEAFF TGTGCCATCAGTGAGTCGGGGACAGTAATTGCTGAAGCTTTCTTT
. . TRBJ2-5 TRBV7-8 CASSKTTSQETQYF TGTGCCAGCAGCAAGACGACAAGTCAAGAGACCCAGTACTTC
. . TRBJ1-2 TRBV6-6 CASSGQRANYGYTF TGTGCCAGCAGTGGACAGAGAGCTAACTATGGCTACACCTTC
. . TRBJ1-3 TRBV7-6 CASSSILSGSGNTIYF TGTGCCAGCAGCTCCATCCTATCGGGGTCTGGAAACACCATATATTTT
TRBD1 . TRBJ2-7 TRBV11-2 CASCKFPGQGYEQYF TGTGCCAGCTGCAAATTCCCGGGACAGGGGTACGAGCAGTACTTC
TRBD2 . TRBJ2-6 TRBV4-1 CASSQVGGGLAGGHSGANVLTF TGCGCCAGCAGCCAAGTAGGAGGGGGACTAGCGGGAGGCCACTCTGGGGCCAACGTCCTGACTTTC
. . TRBJ2-1 TRBV4-2 CASSQVPGKGNEQFF TGTGCCAGCAGCCAAGTGCCAGGGAAAGGAAATGAGCAGTTCTTC
. once TRBJ2-7 TRBV21-1 CASSPSGNSYEQYF TGTGCCAGCAGCCCTAGCGGGAACTCCTACGAGCAGTACTTC
. . TRBJ2-7 TRBV21-1 CASSLNRGLAGVNHYEQYF TGTGCCAGCAGTCTAAACCGCGGACTAGCGGGAGTGAACCACTACGAGCAGTACTTC
. . TRBJ2-7 TRBV7-2 CASSLTTGQSQNYEQYF TGTGCCAGCAGCTTAACAACAGGGCAATCCCAAAACTACGAGCAGTACTTC
. . TRBJ2-7 TRBV6-5 CASRLSGEQYF TGTGCCAGCAGACTTAGTGGCGAGCAGTACTTC
. . TRBJ1-4 TRBV11-3 CASSLPDKAHNEKLFF TGTGCCAGCAGCTTACCCGACAAGGCCCATAATGAAAAACTGTTTTTT
TRBD2 . TRBJ2-5 TRBV24-1 CATSKGGTSDQETQYF TGTGCCACCAGTAAGGGGGGGACTAGCGATCAAGAGACCCAGTACTTC
. . TRBJ1-1 TRBV6-5 CASRTRGTEAFF TGTGCCAGCAGAACTCGAGGCACTGAAGCTTTCTTT
. . TRBJ1-3 TRBV6-5 CASRLQANSGNTIYF TGTGCCAGCAGACTACAGGCTAACTCTGGAAACACCATATATTTT